This T cell receptor beta chain was sequenced during a study of blood T cell repertoires in COVID-19. This clone has a single count. Assay: immunoSEQ multiplex PCR; the TCRdb copy retains only in-frame clones and omits some. In the table there are 270,000 or so clones, roughly nine tenths of which are singletons. The V end was cut by 6 bases, the J end by 4 bases, with 15 bases between. Germline V gene lookup returns CDR1 LNHDA and CDR2 SQIVND (reference sequence). The CDR3 has 14 residues. V is TRBV19 and J is TRBJ1-1; possible D gene TRBD1, 6 bases. The clonotype was recovered from a woman aged 25 to 39 with COVID-19, enrolled during active disease. The sample comprised peripheral blood. The CDR3, as DNA: TGTGCCAGTAGGGTTCGGGGAGGGGGCACTGAAGCTTTCTTT. Residues: CASRVRGGGTEAFF. Full variable domain (rest looked up from reference TRBV19 and TRBJ1-1): DGGITQSPKYLFRKEGQNVTLSCEQNLNHDAMYWYRQDPGQGLRLIYYSQIVNDFQKGDIAEGYSVSREKKESFPLTVTSAQKNPTAFYLCASRVRGGGTEAFFGQGTRLTVV.